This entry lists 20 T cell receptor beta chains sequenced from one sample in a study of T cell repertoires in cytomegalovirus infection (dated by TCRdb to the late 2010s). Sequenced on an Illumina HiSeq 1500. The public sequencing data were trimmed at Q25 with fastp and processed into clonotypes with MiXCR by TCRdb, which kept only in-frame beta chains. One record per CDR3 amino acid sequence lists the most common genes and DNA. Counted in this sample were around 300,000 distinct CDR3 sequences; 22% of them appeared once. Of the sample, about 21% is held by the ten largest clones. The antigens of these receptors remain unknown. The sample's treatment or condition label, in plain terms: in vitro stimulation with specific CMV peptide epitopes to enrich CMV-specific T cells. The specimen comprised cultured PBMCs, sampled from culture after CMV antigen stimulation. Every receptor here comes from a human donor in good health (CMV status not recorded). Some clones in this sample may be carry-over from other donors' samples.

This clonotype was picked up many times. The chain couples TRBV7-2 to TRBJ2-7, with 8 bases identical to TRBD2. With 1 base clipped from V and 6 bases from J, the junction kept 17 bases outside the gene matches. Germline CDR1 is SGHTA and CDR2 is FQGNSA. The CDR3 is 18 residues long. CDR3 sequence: CASSLVSSGSGLPLEQYV. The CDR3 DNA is TGTGCCAGCAGCTTAGTTTCTAGCGGGTCTGGATTGCCGCTCGAGCAGTACGTC.

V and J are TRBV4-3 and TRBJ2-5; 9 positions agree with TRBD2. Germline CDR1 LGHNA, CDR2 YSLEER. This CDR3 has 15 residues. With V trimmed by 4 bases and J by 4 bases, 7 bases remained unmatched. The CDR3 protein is CASSLSGSGAETQYF. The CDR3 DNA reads TGCGCCAGCAGCCTTAGCGGGAGTGGAGCAGAGACCCAGTACTTC.

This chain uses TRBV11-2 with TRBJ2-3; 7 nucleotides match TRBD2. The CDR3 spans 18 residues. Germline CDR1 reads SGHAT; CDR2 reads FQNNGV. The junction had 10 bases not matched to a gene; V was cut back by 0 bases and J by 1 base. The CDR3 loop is CASSLDLASGYGTDTQYF. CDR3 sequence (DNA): TGTGCCAGCAGCTTAGATCTAGCTAGCGGTTACGGCACAGATACGCAGTATTTT.

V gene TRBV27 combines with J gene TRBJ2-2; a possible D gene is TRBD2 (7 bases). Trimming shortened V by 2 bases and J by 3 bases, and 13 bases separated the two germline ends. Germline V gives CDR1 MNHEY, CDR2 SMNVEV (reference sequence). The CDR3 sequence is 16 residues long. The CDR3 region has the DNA TGTGCCAGCAGTTTAGGAGGGGGGGGCGACACCGGGGAGCTGTTTTTT. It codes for CASSLGGGGDTGELFF.

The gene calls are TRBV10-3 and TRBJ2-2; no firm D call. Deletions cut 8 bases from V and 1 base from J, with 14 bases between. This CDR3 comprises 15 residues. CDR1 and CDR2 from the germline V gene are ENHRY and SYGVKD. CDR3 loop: CAIRNLGQNTGELFF. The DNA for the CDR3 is TGTGCCATCCGTAATCTCGGTCAGAACACCGGGGAGCTGTTTTTT.

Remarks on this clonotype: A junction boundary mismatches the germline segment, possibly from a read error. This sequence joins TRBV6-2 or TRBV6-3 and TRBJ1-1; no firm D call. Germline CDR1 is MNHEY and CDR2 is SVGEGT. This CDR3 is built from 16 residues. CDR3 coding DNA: TGTACCAGCAGTTACCGTCCAATCTCCATGAACACTGAAGCTTTCTTT. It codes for CTSSYRPISMNTEAFF.

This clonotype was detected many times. In DNA, the CDR3 is TGTGCCAGCAGTGATAGCGGGACATCTGGGGCCAACGTCCTGACTTTC. Translated, it gives CASSDSGTSGANVLTF. The chain couples TRBV6-1 to TRBJ2-6; 8 bases fit TRBD2. CDR1 and CDR2 from the germline V gene are MNHNS and SASEGT. The length of the CDR3 is 16 residues. J lost 1 base, V lost 3 bases, and 2 bases had no gene match.

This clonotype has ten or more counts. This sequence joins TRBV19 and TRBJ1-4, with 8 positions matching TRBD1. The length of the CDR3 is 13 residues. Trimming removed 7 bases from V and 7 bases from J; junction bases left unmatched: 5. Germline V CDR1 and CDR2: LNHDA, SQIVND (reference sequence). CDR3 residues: CASNLDRGEKLFF. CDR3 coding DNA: TGTGCCAGTAACCTCGACAGGGGTGAAAAACTGTTTTTT.

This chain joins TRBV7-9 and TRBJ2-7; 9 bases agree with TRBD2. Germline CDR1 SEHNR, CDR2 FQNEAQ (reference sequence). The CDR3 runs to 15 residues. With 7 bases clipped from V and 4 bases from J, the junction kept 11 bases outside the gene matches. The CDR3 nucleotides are TGTGCCAGCACCCCTCCGGGTAGCGGGAGTTACGAGCAGTACTTC. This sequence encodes CASTPPGSGSYEQYF.

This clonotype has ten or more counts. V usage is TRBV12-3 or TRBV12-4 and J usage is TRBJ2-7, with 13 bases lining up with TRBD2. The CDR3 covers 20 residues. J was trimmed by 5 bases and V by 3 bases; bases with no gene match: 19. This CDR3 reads CASSFYGQVPSTSGRDEQYV. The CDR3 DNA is TGTGCCAGCAGTTTCTACGGGCAAGTACCATCAACTAGCGGGAGGGACGAGCAGTACGTC.

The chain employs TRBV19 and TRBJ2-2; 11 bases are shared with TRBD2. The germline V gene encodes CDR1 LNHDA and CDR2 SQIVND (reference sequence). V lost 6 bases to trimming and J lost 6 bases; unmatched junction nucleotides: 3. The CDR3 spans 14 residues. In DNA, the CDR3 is TGTGCCAGTAGAGGGACTAGCGGAGCCGGGGAGCTGTTTTTT. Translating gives CASRGTSGAGELFF. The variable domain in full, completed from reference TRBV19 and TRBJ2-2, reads DGGITQSPKYLFRKEGQNVTLSCEQNLNHDAMYWYRQDPGQGLRLIYYSQIVNDFQKGDIAEGYSVSREKKESFPLTVTSAQKNPTAFYLCASRGTSGAGELFFGEGSRLTVL.

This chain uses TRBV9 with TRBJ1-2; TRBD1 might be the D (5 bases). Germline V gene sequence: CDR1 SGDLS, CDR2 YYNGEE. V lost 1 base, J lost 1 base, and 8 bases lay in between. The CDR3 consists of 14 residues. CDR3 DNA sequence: TGTGCCAGCAGCGTACAGGGACTTAACTATGGCTACACCTTC. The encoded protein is CASSVQGLNYGYTF.

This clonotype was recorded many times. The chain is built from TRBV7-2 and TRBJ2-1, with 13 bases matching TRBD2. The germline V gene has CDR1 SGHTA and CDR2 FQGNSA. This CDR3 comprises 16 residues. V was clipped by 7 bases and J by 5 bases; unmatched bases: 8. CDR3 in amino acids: CASKLAGGRFDNEQFF. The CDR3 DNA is TGTGCCAGCAAACTAGCGGGAGGGCGGTTTGACAATGAGCAGTTCTTC.

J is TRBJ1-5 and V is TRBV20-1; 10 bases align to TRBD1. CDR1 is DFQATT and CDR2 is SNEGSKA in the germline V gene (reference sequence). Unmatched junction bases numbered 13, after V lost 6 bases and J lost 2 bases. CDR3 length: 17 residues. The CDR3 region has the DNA TGCAGTGCGAGCAGCGGGACAGGGGCCGCTGGCAATCAGCCCCAGCATTTT. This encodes CSASSGTGAAGNQPQHF.

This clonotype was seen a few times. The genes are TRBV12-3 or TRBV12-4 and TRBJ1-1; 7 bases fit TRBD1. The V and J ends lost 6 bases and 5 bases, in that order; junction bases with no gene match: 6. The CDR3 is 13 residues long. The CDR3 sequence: CASSRGRGTEAFF. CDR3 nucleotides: TGTGCCAGCAGCCGTGGCAGGGGGACTGAAGCTTTCTTT.

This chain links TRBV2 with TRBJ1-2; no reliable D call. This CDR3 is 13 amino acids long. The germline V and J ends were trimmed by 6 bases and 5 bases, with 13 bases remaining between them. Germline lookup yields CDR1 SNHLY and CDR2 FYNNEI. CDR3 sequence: CASRQNVGYGYTF. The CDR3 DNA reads TGTGCCAGCAGACAGAACGTTGGTTATGGCTACACCTTC.

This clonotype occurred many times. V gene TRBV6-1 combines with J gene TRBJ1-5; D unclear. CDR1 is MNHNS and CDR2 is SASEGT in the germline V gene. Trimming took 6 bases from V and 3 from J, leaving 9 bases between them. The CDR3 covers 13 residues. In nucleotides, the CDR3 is TGTGCCAGCAGAGAACGGGTCAATCAGCCCCAGCATTTT. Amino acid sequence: CASRERVNQPQHF.

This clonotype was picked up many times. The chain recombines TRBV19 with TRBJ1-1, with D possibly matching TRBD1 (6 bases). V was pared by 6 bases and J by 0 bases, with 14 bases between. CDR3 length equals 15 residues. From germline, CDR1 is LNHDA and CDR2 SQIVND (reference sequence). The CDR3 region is CASRPGQILNTEAFF. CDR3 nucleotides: TGTGCCAGTAGACCCGGACAGATCCTGAACACTGAAGCTTTCTTT.

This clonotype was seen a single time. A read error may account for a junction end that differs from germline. The CDR3 is CASTATGGTLYF. The CDR3, as DNA: TGTGCCAGCACCGCAACAGGGGGCACCCTATATTTT. The chain is built from TRBV6-5 and TRBJ1-3, with 9 nucleotides matching TRBD1. This CDR3 is 12 amino acids long. CDR1 and CDR2 (germline): MNHEY, SVGAGI.

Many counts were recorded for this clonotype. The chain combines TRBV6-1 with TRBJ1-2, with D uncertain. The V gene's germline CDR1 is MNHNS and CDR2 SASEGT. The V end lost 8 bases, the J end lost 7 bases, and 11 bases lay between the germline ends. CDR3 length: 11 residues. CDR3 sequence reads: CASGSVGGYTF. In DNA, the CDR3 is TGTGCCAGCGGTTCGGTGGGTGGCTACACCTTC.